The 22 T cell receptor beta chains below were found in one sample sequenced in a study of tumor-infiltrating lymphocytes in primary liver carcinoma. The source of the blood RNA was unsorted whole blood, and germline DNA was extracted as well. TCR beta cDNA was made from around 520 ng total RNA with a constant-region primer. The TCR beta library was amplified through three nested multiplex PCR rounds in a modified ARM-PCR procedure. Running roughly 10 cycles apiece, the first two PCR rounds relied on TRBV1-TRBV30 forward primers together with a C-beta reverse primer. TCRdb independently ran MiXCR on the multiplex PCR reads; one entry per CDR3 protein. Here the sample spans approximately 310,000 distinct CDR3 sequences, approximately 65% being singletons. Sample: peripheral blood. The receptors shown here come from a man aged 40-55 years with primary liver carcinoma and hepatitis B virus infection.

Concerning this clonotype itself: This sequence may be a read error, since a much larger clone differs from it by one base. The chain joins TRBV7-8 to TRBJ1-4; tentatively, D is TRBD1 (5 bases). Trimming left V 3 bases short and J 5 bases short, with 13 bases between. The germline gives CDR1 SGHVS, CDR2 FQNEAQ. The CDR3 covers 15 residues. The CDR3 loop reads CASSLFEGPNEKLFF. The CDR3, as DNA: TGTGCCAGCAGCTTGTTCGAGGGACCGAATGAAAAACTGTTTTTT.

The chain couples TRBV10-3 to TRBJ2-3, with 8 bases identical to TRBD2. The ends lost 11 bases at V and 3 bases at J; junction bases unmatched: 13. This CDR3 has 15 amino acids. CDR1 and CDR2 (germline): ENHRY, SYGVKD. The CDR3 spells CAGRGSGSGTDTQYF. CDR3 coding DNA: TGTGCCGGACGGGGGAGCGGGAGTGGTACAGATACGCAGTATTTT.

This chain joins TRBV7-8 and TRBJ1-2, with 8 nucleotides matching TRBD1. The V gene end was trimmed by 5 bases and the J gene end by 4 bases; junction bases not matched to a gene: 18. Germline V CDR1 and CDR2: SGHVS, FQNEAQ. This CDR3 has 18 amino acids. The CDR3 is CASSPRIYGQGLSYGYTF. The CDR3 coding sequence is TGTGCCAGCAGCCCGCGAATTTATGGACAGGGCTTAAGCTATGGCTACACCTTC.

This clonotype has ten or more counts. This chain joins TRBV4-1 and TRBJ1-4; 7 bases are a match to TRBD1. V gave up 1 base and J gave up 7 bases; unmatched junction bases: 9. Germline CDR1 is MGHRA and CDR2 is YSYEKL. This CDR3 spans 16 amino acids. CDR3 sequence reads: CASSQARQGEGEKLFF. CDR3 sequence (DNA): TGCGCCAGCAGCCAAGCCCGACAGGGAGAGGGTGAAAAACTGTTTTTT.

On this clonotype itself: Sequence at one end of the junction differs from germline and may be a read error. This sequence joins TRBV12-3 or TRBV12-4 and TRBJ2-3; D is unresolved. This CDR3 contains 17 residues. CDR3 in DNA: TGTGCCAGCAGTTCAACTACCGCGTGTTCAGACACAGATACGCGGTATTTT. It codes for CASSSTTACSDTDTRYF.

Worth noting for this clonotype: A clone one base away is much larger, so this may be a read error. The J gene is TRBJ1-6, the V gene TRBV12-3 or TRBV12-4; no clear D gene. The CDR3 is 15 amino acids. V was cut by 7 bases and J by 3 bases, with 13 bases left in between. The CDR3, as DNA: TGTGCCAGCACCCGGAGTGTTAGCTATAATTCACCCCTCCACTTT. It encodes CASTRSVSYNSPLHF.

This clonotype was counted a few times. The V and J genes are TRBV23-1 and TRBJ2-2; D remains ambiguous. TRBV23-1 is an ORF, with its function uncertain. The CDR3 length is 16 residues. V gave up 0 bases and J gave up 0 bases, with 8 bases separating them. Here the CDR3 DNA reads TGCGCCAGCAGTCAATCGGACGACACGAACACCGGGGAGCTGTTTTTT. Protein: CASSQSDDTNTGELFF.

Turning to this clonotype: A much larger clone is a single base away; this may be a read error. The chain combines TRBV10-3 with TRBJ2-3, with a possible D match to TRBD1 (6 bases). Deletions cut 6 bases from V and 5 bases from J, with 21 bases between. Germline loops: CDR1 ENHRY, CDR2 SYGVKD. The CDR3 loop spans 16 amino acids. CDR3 coding DNA: TGTGCCATCAGAGAGCATACAGGGTCGGGCATAGATACGCAGTATTTT. Translation gives CAIREHTGSGIDTQYF.

With regard to this clonotype: A much bigger clone sits one base away, suggesting this may be a read error. The J gene is TRBJ2-1, the V gene TRBV11-3; D perhaps matches TRBD1 (6 bases). CDR1 and CDR2 from the germline V gene are SGHNT and YENEEA. Trimming shortened V by 6 bases and J by 8 bases, and 14 bases separated the two germline ends. This CDR3 is built from 13 residues. The CDR3 loop is CASRSRGGHEQFF. Written as DNA, the CDR3 is TGTGCCAGCAGAAGCAGGGGTGGGCATGAGCAGTTCTTC.

This clonotype appeared once. A much larger clone sits a single nucleotide away, making a read error possible. The V call is TRBV4-1, the J call TRBJ2-1; D perhaps matches TRBD1 (5 bases). The CDR3 is made up of 19 amino acids. Germline lookup yields CDR1 MGHRA and CDR2 YSYEKL. CDR3 in amino acids: CPSSQEKGRKVDNNNEQFF. The CDR3 DNA sequence: TGCCCCAGCAGCCAAGAGAAGGGGCGCAAGGTCGACAACAACAATGAGCAGTTCTTC.

Turning to this clonotype: One end of the junction varies from germline; a read error may be responsible. The V gene is TRBV11-1, the J gene TRBJ2-7; D is perhaps TRBD2 (6 bases). This CDR3 is 14 amino acids long. Germline lookup yields CDR1 SGHAT and CDR2 FQDESV (reference sequence). CDR3 nucleotide sequence: TGTGTCAGCAGCCTAGGGACTTCGGTCTACGAGCAGTACTTC. The encoded protein is CVSSLGTSVYEQYF.

This clonotype came up a few times. The J gene is TRBJ1-1, the V gene TRBV20-1; 7 positions agree with TRBD1. The germline V gene encodes CDR1 DFQATT and CDR2 SNEGSKA (reference sequence). Germline trimming cut 4 bases from V and 4 bases from J; bases unmatched to any gene: 9. This CDR3 is 14 amino acids long. The CDR3 loop reads CSAIDQGDGTEAFF. The CDR3 DNA reads as TGCAGTGCTATAGATCAGGGGGACGGCACTGAAGCTTTCTTT.

This clonotype came up many times. This chain joins TRBV6-2 or TRBV6-3 and TRBJ2-1; 12 bases map to TRBD1. J gave up 10 bases and V 8 bases, and 9 bases lay outside the gene matches. This CDR3 is 14 amino acids long. CDR1 is MNHEY, CDR2 SVGEGT, per germline. In DNA, the CDR3 is TGTGCCAGCTGCCGGGACAGGGGGCTCGGGGAGCAGTTCTTC. Translated: CASCRDRGLGEQFF.

This clonotype has ten or more counts. The gene calls are TRBV10-3 and TRBJ2-5; D might be TRBD1 or TRBD2, each matching 6 bases. Between the trimmed V and J ends, which lost 2 bases and 5 bases, there was a span of 15 bases. The CDR3 has 15 amino acids. Germline CDR1 and CDR2: ENHRY and SYGVKD. The DNA for the CDR3 is TGTGCCATCAGTGAGGGAGGGGGGTCGAGGGAGACCCAGTACTTC. The encoded protein is CAISEGGGSRETQYF.

This clonotype was detected ten times or more. The rearrangement joins TRBV7-8 to TRBJ2-1; D is possibly TRBD1 (6 bases). CDR3 length: 15 amino acids. The germline V and J ends were trimmed by 4 bases and 1 base, with 11 bases remaining between them. Germline lookup yields CDR1 SGHVS and CDR2 FQNEAQ. The CDR3: CASSSGQYSYNEQFF. CDR3 sequence (DNA): TGTGCCAGCAGCTCCGGACAGTATTCCTACAATGAGCAGTTCTTC. Using reference TRBV7-8 and TRBJ2-1 for the parts outside the CDR3, the full variable domain is GAGVSQSPRYKVAKRGQDVALRCDPISGHVSLFWYQQALGQGPEFLTYFQNEAQLDKSGLPSDRFFAERPEGSVSTLKIQRTQQEDSAVYLCASSSGQYSYNEQFFGPGTRLTVL.

The genes are TRBV7-6 and TRBJ1-2; a weak D match, TRBD1 (5 bases). V lost 0 bases to trimming and J lost 3 bases, with 8 bases between them. The germline V gene has CDR1 SGHVS and CDR2 FNYEAQ. The CDR3 is 14 residues long. The CDR3 region has the DNA TGTGCCAGCAGCTTAGCAATGGGACACTATGGCTACACCTTC. This sequence encodes CASSLAMGHYGYTF.

J is TRBJ2-5 and V is TRBV11-1, with a weak D call TRBD2 (6 bases). Germline values: CDR1 SGHAT, CDR2 FQDESV (reference sequence). There are 16 residues in the CDR3. CDR3 in amino acids: CAGAGGSGVGQETQYF. DNA of the CDR3: TGTGCAGGCGCTGGAGGGTCGGGAGTAGGCCAAGAGACCCAGTACTTC.

The sample holds one count of this clonotype. The V gene is TRBV6-1, the J gene TRBJ1-6; D gene ambiguous. CDR3 size: 15 residues. The V end lost 5 bases, the J end lost 6 bases, and 14 bases lay between the germline ends. Germline V gives CDR1 MNHNS, CDR2 SASEGT. CDR3 residues: CASSHNWGGNSPLHF. CDR3 in DNA: TGTGCCAGCAGTCATAACTGGGGTGGTAATTCACCCCTCCACTTT.

On this clonotype itself: This may stem from a read error, because a much larger clone lies one nucleotide away. The chain links TRBV6-2 or TRBV6-3 to TRBJ2-6; D unresolved. In germline, CDR1 is MNHEY, CDR2 SVGEGT. This CDR3 is 14 amino acids long. DNA of the CDR3: TGTGCCAGCTTCCGGAGCTCTAGGGCCAACGTCCTGACTTTC. This sequence encodes CASFRSSRANVLTF.

The chain has TRBV2 and TRBJ2-6; no clear D gene. The CDR3 runs to 15 residues. Germline CDR1 SNHLY, CDR2 FYNNEI. Deletions cut 6 bases from V and 0 bases from J, with 9 bases between. The CDR3 reads CASRSPLSGANVLTF. The CDR3 DNA is TGTGCCAGCAGAAGTCCCCTCTCTGGGGCCAACGTCCTGACTTTC.

As for this clonotype: Just one base apart from a much larger clone, this may be a read error. The rearrangement joins TRBV6-5 to TRBJ2-7; D is perhaps TRBD1 or TRBD2 (5 bases each). From germline, CDR1 is MNHEY and CDR2 SVGAGI. The CDR3 has 13 residues. DNA for the CDR3: TGTGACAGCAGCCCCGGGCCCGGGACCGAGCAGTACTTC. Amino acid sequence: CDSSPGPGTEQYF.

Comments on this clonotype: This sequence may be a read error, since a much larger clone differs from it by one base. The chain joins TRBV6-5 to TRBJ1-1; D is perhaps TRBD1 (6 bases). Germline V lookup: CDR1 MNHEY, CDR2 SVGAGI. The CDR3 loop spans 14 amino acids. The CDR3 region is CASRQGRVNTEPFF. DNA for the CDR3: TGTGCCAGCAGACAGGGCAGGGTGAACACTGAACCTTTCTTT.